The rows below give T cell receptor beta chains drawn from one sample of a study of blood T cell repertoires in COVID-19. Repertoires were generated with immunoSEQ multiplex PCR, while TCRdb's copy carries only in-frame clones and drops some. The sample contains about 330,000 clones, 92% of which appear only once. Sequenced: PBMCs or T cells enriched from blood (not recorded which). These TCRs come from a woman aged 30 to 39 who had recovered from COVID-19. The CDR3 runs from the conserved cysteine through the conserved F or W. The D gene is left open where the match is weak. The size of a clone is reported for some rows only, either as once, few or many, or as a class for expanded clones.

d_gene,j_gene,v_gene,abundance,CDR3aa,CDR3nt
NA,TRBJ2-5,TRBV13,NA,CASSLGGRHQETQYF,TGTGCCAGCAGCTTAGGGGGGAGGCACCAAGAGACCCAGTACTTC
NA,TRBJ2-3,TRBV29-1,NA,CSVDRGHTDTQYF,TGCAGCGTTGACAGGGGACACACAGATACGCAGTATTTT
NA,TRBJ1-1,TRBV11-2,NA,CASSLVGYGSEAFF,TGTGCCAGCAGCTTAGTCGGGTATGGGAGTGAAGCTTTCTTT
TRBD1,TRBJ1-1,TRBV9,NA,CASSPWDRGNTEAFF,TGTGCCAGCAGCCCTTGGGACAGGGGAAACACTGAAGCTTTCTTT
NA,TRBJ1-1,TRBV3-1/TRBV3-2,NA,CASSQERGNAFF,TGTGCCAGCAGCCAAGAACGGGGTAATGCTTTCTTT
NA,TRBJ1-4,TRBV27,NA,CASSPGEAVRANEKLFF,TGTGCCAGCAGTCCCGGGGAGGCGGTCAGAGCTAATGAAAAACTGTTTTTT
NA,TRBJ1-6,TRBV28,NA,CASSGEGRGYNSPLHF,TGTGCCAGCAGTGGGGAGGGTCGGGGCTACAATTCACCCCTCCACTTT
TRBD1,TRBJ1-2,TRBV28,NA,CASSSLDRDLSYGYTF,TGTGCCAGCAGTTCCTTAGACAGGGATCTCAGCTATGGCTACACCTTC
TRBD1,TRBJ2-1,TRBV7-2,NA,CASSLSGTGGFTFF,TGTGCCAGCAGCCTTAGTGGGACAGGGGGCTTTACGTTCTTC
NA,TRBJ1-6,TRBV9,NA,CASRQSYNSPLHF,TGTGCCAGCCGACAGTCCTATAATTCACCCCTCCACTTT
NA,TRBJ2-1,TRBV11-2,NA,CASSPKRARNNEQFF,TGTGCCAGCAGCCCCAAGCGGGCTAGGAACAATGAGCAGTTCTTC
NA,TRBJ1-2,TRBV7-2,once,CASSSYHEDGYTF,TGTGCCAGCAGCTCGTATCACGAGGATGGCTACACCTTC
TRBD1,TRBJ1-3,TRBV3-1/TRBV3-2,NA,CASSQEGGRGNTIYF,TGTGCCAGCAGCCAAGAAGGGGGCCGTGGAAACACCATATATTTT
TRBD2,TRBJ2-3,TRBV7-2,NA,CASRKHAGGPIGTQYF,TGTGCCAGCAGAAAACACGCGGGAGGGCCTATTGGTACGCAGTATTTT
NA,TRBJ1-1,TRBV2,NA,CASSQAGLSTNTEAFF,TGTGCCAGCAGTCAAGCGGGCCTTTCAACGAACACTGAAGCTTTCTTT
TRBD2,TRBJ2-5,TRBV28,NA,CASTRGLIQETQYF,TGTGCCAGCACCCGGGGACTAATCCAAGAGACCCAGTACTTC
TRBD1,TRBJ2-1,TRBV27,NA,CASSLEGAPYNEQFF,TGTGCCAGCAGTTTAGAGGGGGCCCCCTACAATGAGCAGTTCTTC
TRBD2,TRBJ2-2,TRBV11-3,NA,CASSLDAAAGGHTGELFF,TGTGCCAGCAGCTTAGATGCTGCGGCGGGGGGGCACACCGGGGAGCTGTTTTTT
NA,TRBJ1-2,TRBV15,NA,CATSRVPATGGYTF,TGTGCCACCAGCAGAGTTCCAGCAACAGGTGGCTACACCTTC
NA,TRBJ2-3,TRBV18,NA,CASSPPWAPTDTQYF,TGTGCCAGCTCACCACCCTGGGCCCCCACAGATACGCAGTATTTT
NA,TRBJ1-2,TRBV29-1,NA,CSVRQISSINYGYTF,TGCAGCGTAAGACAGATCTCCTCGATTAACTATGGCTACACCTTC
NA,TRBJ1-5,TRBV28,NA,CASSLIRSNSNQPQHF,TGTGCCAGCAGTTTAATTCGCTCTAATAGCAATCAGCCCCAGCATTTT
NA,TRBJ1-4,TRBV15,NA,CATSLTGGEKLFF,TGTGCCACCAGCCTGACAGGTGGTGAAAAACTGTTTTTT
NA,TRBJ1-1,TRBV28,NA,CASRGGLNTEAFF,TGTGCCAGCAGGGGAGGATTGAACACTGAAGCTTTCTTT
TRBD2,TRBJ2-1,TRBV6-2/TRBV6-3,NA,CASSYSGLAGARTSYNEQFF,TGTGCCAGCAGTTACTCGGGACTAGCGGGGGCGCGGACCTCCTACAATGAGCAGTTCTTC
NA,TRBJ1-3,TRBV11-3,NA,CASSRGAGNTIYF,TGTGCCAGCAGCCGCGGGGCTGGAAACACCATATATTTT
TRBD1,TRBJ1-2,TRBV24-1,few,CATSERPGTGVYGYTF,TGTGCCACCAGTGAAAGACCCGGGACAGGGGTCTATGGCTACACCTTC
NA,TRBJ1-4,TRBV28,NA,CASSPTPQGGGEKLFF,TGTGCCAGCAGTCCCACACCACAGGGTGGGGGTGAAAAACTGTTTTTT
NA,TRBJ1-6,TRBV5-8,NA,CASSLGGLEPLHF,TGTGCCAGCAGCTTGGGAGGGCTGGAACCCCTCCACTTT
TRBD1,TRBJ1-2,TRBV14,NA,CASSQGQSSFNYGYTF,TGTGCCAGCAGCCAGGGACAGTCCTCCTTTAACTATGGCTACACCTTC
TRBD2,TRBJ2-1,TRBV9,NA,CASAGGGTSGLKAGNEQFF,TGTGCCAGCGCCGGGGGCGGGACTAGCGGGTTAAAGGCCGGTAATGAGCAGTTCTTC
TRBD2,TRBJ2-2,TRBV5-4,few,CASSWSGSAAGELFF,TGTGCCAGCAGCTGGAGCGGGAGCGCGGCCGGGGAGCTGTTTTTT
NA,TRBJ1-2,TRBV7-9,NA,CASSPGTPGHRNYGYTF,TGTGCCAGCAGCCCGGGGACACCGGGACATCGCAACTATGGCTACACCTTC
TRBD1,TRBJ1-6,TRBV9,NA,CASSVERDRGNSPLHF,TGTGCCAGCAGCGTAGAGAGGGACAGGGGGAATTCACCCCTCCACTTT
NA,TRBJ1-2,TRBV7-2,once,CASSYETANYGYTF,TGTGCCAGCAGCTACGAGACAGCGAACTATGGCTACACCTTC
TRBD2,TRBJ2-1,TRBV5-4,NA,CASSLSASGSSYNEQFF,TGTGCCAGCAGCTTGTCGGCTAGCGGAAGCTCCTACAATGAGCAGTTCTTC
TRBD1,TRBJ1-4,TRBV7-3,NA,CASAGTGVNEKLFF,TGTGCCAGCGCGGGGACAGGCGTTAATGAAAAACTGTTTTTT
NA,TRBJ1-2,TRBV5-4,NA,CASSLGSNYGYTF,TGTGCCAGCAGCTTGGGCAGTAACTATGGCTACACCTTC
NA,TRBJ1-3,TRBV3-1/TRBV3-2,NA,CASSQVQGSGNTIYF,TGTGCCAGCAGCCAAGTACAGGGTTCTGGAAACACCATATATTTT
NA,TRBJ1-2,TRBV7-9,NA,CASSSTGTPGYTF,TGTGCCAGCAGCTCCACCGGGACACCTGGCTACACCTTC
TRBD1,TRBJ2-5,TRBV7-3,NA,CASSVRQGGKETQYF,TGTGCCAGCAGCGTTAGACAGGGGGGGAAAGAGACCCAGTACTTC
NA,TRBJ1-1,TRBV11-3,NA,CASSDPSGVTTEAFF,TGTGCCAGCAGCGACCCCTCGGGGGTGACCACTGAAGCTTTCTTT
TRBD2,TRBJ2-7,TRBV9,NA,CASSPGLAGSYEQYF,TGTGCCAGCAGCCCGGGACTAGCGGGCTCCTACGAGCAGTACTTC
TRBD2,TRBJ2-3,TRBV13,NA,CASSPSGTSGTDTQYF,TGTGCCAGCAGCCCCAGCGGGACTAGCGGCACAGATACGCAGTATTTT
TRBD1,TRBJ1-1,TRBV30,few,CAWGRQGNTEAFF,TGTGCCTGGGGCCGACAGGGGAACACTGAAGCTTTCTTT
NA,TRBJ2-5,TRBV7-6,NA,CASSLYNQETQYF,TGTGCCAGCAGCTTGTATAACCAAGAGACCCAGTACTTC
TRBD1,TRBJ2-1,TRBV7-9,NA,CASSLGNYRDRGNEQFF,TGTGCCAGCAGCTTAGGAAACTACCGGGACAGGGGGAATGAGCAGTTCTTC
TRBD1,TRBJ2-1,TRBV2,once,CASSRDRESYNEQFF,TGTGCCAGCAGTCGGGACAGGGAGTCCTACAATGAGCAGTTCTTC
TRBD2,TRBJ2-3,TRBV7-6,NA,CASSPLGSGRSLDTQYF,TGTGCCAGCAGCCCGTTAGGAAGCGGGAGATCTTTAGATACGCAGTATTTT
TRBD1,TRBJ2-7,TRBV6-5,NA,CASRRQGSSEDF,TGTGCCAGCAGGAGACAGGGAAGCTCTGAGGACTTC
NA,TRBJ1-2,TRBV5-1,NA,CASSPQDPSYGYTF,TGCGCCAGCAGCCCTCAGGATCCTTCCTATGGCTACACCTTC
NA,TRBJ1-5,TRBV6-6,NA,CASSYFGQGADQPQHF,TGTGCCAGCAGTTACTTCGGCCAGGGTGCCGATCAGCCCCAGCATTTT
TRBD2,TRBJ2-3,TRBV23-1,NA,CASSQSGQRGRYTQYF,TGCGCCAGCAGTCAATCGGGGCAGCGGGGGCGCTATACGCAGTATTTT
NA,TRBJ1-2,TRBV5-4,once,CASSLTRQSRDGYTF,TGTGCCAGCAGCTTAACCCGGCAATCTCGGGATGGCTACACCTTC
TRBD1,TRBJ2-7,TRBV6-2/TRBV6-3,NA,CASSQPRDSYEQYF,TGTGCCAGCAGCCAACCCCGGGACAGCTACGAGCAGTACTTC
NA,TRBJ2-5,TRBV5-4,NA,CASSLWGGEETQYF,TGTGCCAGCAGCTTATGGGGGGGCGAAGAGACCCAGTACTTC
NA,TRBJ2-5,TRBV19,NA,CASSISRDRETQYF,TGTGCCAGTAGTATATCGCGGGACAGAGAGACCCAGTACTTC
TRBD1,TRBJ1-4,TRBV28,NA,CASSSQQGAWEKLFF,TGTGCCAGCAGTTCACAACAGGGGGCATGGGAAAAACTGTTTTTT
NA,TRBJ1-6,TRBV7-9,NA,CASSLGAGALYNSPLHF,TGTGCCAGCAGCTTAGGGGCAGGGGCCCTCTATAATTCACCCCTCCACTTT